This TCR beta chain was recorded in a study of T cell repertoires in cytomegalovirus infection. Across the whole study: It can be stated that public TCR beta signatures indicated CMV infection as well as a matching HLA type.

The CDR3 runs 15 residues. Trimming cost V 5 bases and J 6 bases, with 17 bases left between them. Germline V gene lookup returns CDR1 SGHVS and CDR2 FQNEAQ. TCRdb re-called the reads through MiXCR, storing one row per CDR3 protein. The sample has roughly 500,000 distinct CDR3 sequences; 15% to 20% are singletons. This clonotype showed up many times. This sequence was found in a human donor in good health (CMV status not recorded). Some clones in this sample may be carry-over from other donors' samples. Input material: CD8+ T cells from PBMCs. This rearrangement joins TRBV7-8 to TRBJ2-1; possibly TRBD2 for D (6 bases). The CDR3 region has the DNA TGTGCCAGCAGCGGAGGGTTTTTGGCGGGCAATGAGCAGTTCTTC. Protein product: CASSGGFLAGNEQFF.